This T cell receptor (beta chain) is drawn from a study of long-term antiretroviral therapy in people with HIV. Study results and limitations: Blood specimens, gathered between the mid-2000s and the late 2010s, were possibly obtained under older ART regimens. Although diversity increased after ART, it remained lower than in transplant donor controls. No data were available on ART adherence, viral resistance or therapy changes. HIV repertoires spanned tighter CDR3 length ranges than controls did.

Trimming took 8 bases from V and 5 from J, leaving 16 bases between them. Germline assignment: CDR1 SGHTA and CDR2 FQGTGA. The CDR3 covers 14 residues. A v3.0 immunoSEQ assay was performed at survey level. TCRdb's table, derived via immunoSEQ multiplex PCR, lists solely in-frame clones and lacks some. The table shows tens of thousands of clones, with approximately 84% occurring only once. This clone came up a few times. The antigen remains undetermined. This TCR came from a man aged 18-30 years with HIV. Source: unsorted PBMCs, taken 0.5 years after starting antiretroviral therapy. The chain has TRBV7-3 and TRBJ2-1, with TRBD2 as a possible D gene (6 bases). CDR3 residues: CASGRGTSHNEQFF. The CDR3 bases are TGTGCCAGCGGGCGGGGCACGTCCCACAATGAGCAGTTCTTC.